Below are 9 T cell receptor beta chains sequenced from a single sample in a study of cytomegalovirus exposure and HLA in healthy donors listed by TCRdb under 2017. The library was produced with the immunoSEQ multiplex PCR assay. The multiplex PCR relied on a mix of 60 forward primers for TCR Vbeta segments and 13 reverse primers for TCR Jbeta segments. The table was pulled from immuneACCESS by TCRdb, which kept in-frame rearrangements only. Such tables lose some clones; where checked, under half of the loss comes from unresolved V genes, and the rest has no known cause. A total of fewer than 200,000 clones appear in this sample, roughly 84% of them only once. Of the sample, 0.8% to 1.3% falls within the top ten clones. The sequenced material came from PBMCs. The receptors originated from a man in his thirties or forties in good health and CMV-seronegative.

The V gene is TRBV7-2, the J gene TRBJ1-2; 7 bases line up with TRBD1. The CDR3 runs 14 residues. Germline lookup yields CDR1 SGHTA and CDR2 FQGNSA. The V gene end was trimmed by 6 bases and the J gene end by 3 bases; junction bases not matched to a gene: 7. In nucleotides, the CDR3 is TGTGCCAGCAGGGGACAGAATGAGTACTATGGCTACACCTTC. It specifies CASRGQNEYYGYTF.

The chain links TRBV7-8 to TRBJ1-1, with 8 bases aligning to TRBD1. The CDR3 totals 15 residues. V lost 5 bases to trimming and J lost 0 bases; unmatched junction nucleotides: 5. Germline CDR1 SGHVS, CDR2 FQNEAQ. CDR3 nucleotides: TGTGCCAGCAGCCTCTGGACAGGGCTGAACACTGAAGCTTTCTTT. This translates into CASSLWTGLNTEAFF.

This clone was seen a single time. The CDR3 DNA follows: TGTGCCAGCAGCCCCCAGGGCCACTCCTACGAGCAGTACTTC. Protein sequence: CASSPQGHSYEQYF. J is TRBJ2-7 and V is TRBV9, with D maybe TRBD1 (5 bases). The V end was cut by 4 bases, the J end by 0 bases, with 11 bases between. Germline assignment: CDR1 SGDLS and CDR2 YYNGEE. The CDR3 is 14 residues long. The full variable domain, with the rest looked up from reference TRBV9 and TRBJ2-7, is DSGVTQTPKHLITATGQRVTLRCSPRSGDLSVYWYQQSLDQGLQFLIQYYNGEERAKGNILERFSAQQFPDLHSELNLSSLELGDSALYFCASSPQGHSYEQYFGPGTRLTVT.

CDR3 loop: CASSEEVALRRGSPYEQYF. CDR3 sequence (DNA): TGCGCCAGCAGTGAAGAGGTGGCGCTGAGGCGGGGGAGTCCCTACGAGCAGTACTTC. This chain connects TRBV10-2 to TRBJ2-7; 7 bases are a match to TRBD2. Germline V gene sequence: CDR1 WSHSY, CDR2 SAAADI. The CDR3 has 19 residues. J gave up 2 bases and V 3 bases, and 19 bases lay outside the gene matches.

The CDR3 DNA reads TGTGCCAGTAGTATTCCACAGGGGGCTCTGTTTTTT. It translates to CASSIPQGALFF. This chain joins TRBV19 and TRBJ1-4; the match to TRBD1 covers 9 bases. The CDR3 consists of 12 residues. Germline lookup yields CDR1 LNHDA and CDR2 SQIVND (reference sequence). After removal of 3 bases from V and 14 bases from J, the junction contained 4 bases not matched to a gene.

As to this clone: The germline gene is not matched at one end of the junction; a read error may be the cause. The DNA for the CDR3 is TGTGCCATCAGTGAGTTGAGCGGGAGTTACAATGCGCAGTTCTTC. This encodes CAISELSGSYNAQFF. The chain recombines TRBV10-3 with TRBJ2-1, with 8 nucleotides matching TRBD2. Germline CDR1 and CDR2: ENHRY and SYGVKD. This CDR3 contains 15 residues.

The CDR3 bases are TGTGCCAGCAGCTCCAAACGGTCTAGCGGAATAAGCACAGATACGCAGTATTTT. This translates into CASSSKRSSGISTDTQYF. This rearrangement joins TRBV7-2 to TRBJ2-3, with 7 nucleotides matching TRBD2. V was pared by 4 bases and J by 0 bases, with 13 bases of the junction left unmatched. The CDR3 is made up of 18 amino acids. Germline-derived CDR1 and CDR2 are SGHTA and FQGNSA.

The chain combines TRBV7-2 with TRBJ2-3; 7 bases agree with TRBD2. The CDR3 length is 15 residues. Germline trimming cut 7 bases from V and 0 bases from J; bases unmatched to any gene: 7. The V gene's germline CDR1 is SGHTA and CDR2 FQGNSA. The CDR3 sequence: CASTQRGSSTDTQYF. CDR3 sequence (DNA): TGTGCCAGCACCCAGCGGGGTTCTAGCACAGATACGCAGTATTTT.

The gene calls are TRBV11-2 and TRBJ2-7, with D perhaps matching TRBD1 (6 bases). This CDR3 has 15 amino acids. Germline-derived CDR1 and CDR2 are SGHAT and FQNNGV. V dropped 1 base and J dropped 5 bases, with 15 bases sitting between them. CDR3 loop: CASSLGRDKVHEQYF. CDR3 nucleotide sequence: TGTGCCAGCAGCTTAGGCCGGGACAAGGTGCACGAGCAGTACTTC.